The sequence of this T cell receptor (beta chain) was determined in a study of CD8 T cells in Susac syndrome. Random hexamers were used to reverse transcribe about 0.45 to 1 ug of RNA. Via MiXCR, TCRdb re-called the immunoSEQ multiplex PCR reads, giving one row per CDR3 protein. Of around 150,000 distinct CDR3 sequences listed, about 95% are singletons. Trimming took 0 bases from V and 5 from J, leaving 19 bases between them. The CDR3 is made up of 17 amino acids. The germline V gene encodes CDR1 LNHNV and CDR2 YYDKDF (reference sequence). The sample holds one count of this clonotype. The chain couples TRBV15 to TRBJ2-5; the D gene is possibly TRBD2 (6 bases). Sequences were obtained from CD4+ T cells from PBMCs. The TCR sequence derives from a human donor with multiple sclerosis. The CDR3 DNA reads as TGTGCCACCAGCAGAGATCAGCGGTCCACCCGGGGGGAGACCCAGTACTTC. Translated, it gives CATSRDQRSTRGETQYF.